Listed below are T cell receptor beta chains from one sample, sequenced in a study of OX40 agonist ivuxolimab in advanced cancers. Clones were read by immunoSEQ multiplex PCR, and TCRdb kept only the in-frame ones, dropping some. The sample has around 84,000 clones, about 80% seen once. Specimen: CD4+ or CD8+ T cells sorted from blood, collected in a trial of the OX40 agonist ivuxolimab. These receptors originate from an adult with an advanced solid tumor such as melanoma, head and neck, liver or kidney cancer. The CDR3 runs from the conserved cysteine through the conserved F or W. D genes are given only for firm matches. For some rows the clone size is stated as once, few or many, or as a class when expanded; others skip it.

V gene	J gene	D gene	clone size	CDR3 protein	CDR3 DNA
TRBV12-5	TRBJ2-5	-	-	CASGPGARGDLQETQYF	TGTGCTAGTGGTCCGGGGGCCAGGGGGGACTTGCAAGAGACCCAGTACTTC
TRBV7-2	TRBJ2-1	-	-	CASRNLGASEQFF	TGTGCCAGCAGGAACCTAGGGGCGTCCGAGCAGTTCTTC
TRBV2	TRBJ2-6	-	-	CASILGANVLTF	TGTGCCAGCATCCTTGGGGCCAACGTCCTGACTTTC
TRBV28	TRBJ1-1	-	-	CASSLAHQNTEAFF	TGTGCCAGCAGTTTGGCACACCAGAACACTGAAGCTTTCTTT
TRBV5-1	TRBJ1-2	-	medium-sized	CASSLARQGPANYGYTF	TGCGCCAGCAGCTTGGCACGGCAGGGGCCAGCTAACTATGGCTACACCTTC
TRBV5-1	TRBJ1-5	TRBD1	-	CASSLGDRGQPQHF	TGCGCCAGCAGCTTGGGGGACAGGGGCCAGCCCCAGCATTTT
TRBV16	TRBJ1-4	-	-	CASSQSFDKNEKLFF	TGTGCCAGCAGCCAAAGTTTTGACAAGAATGAAAAACTGTTTTTT
TRBV18	TRBJ1-1	TRBD1	-	CASSATGNFGRGTEAFF	TGTGCCAGCTCGGCGACAGGGAATTTTGGTCGAGGCACTGAAGCTTTCTTT
TRBV28	TRBJ2-7	-	-	CASSSASPWEQYF	TGTGCCAGCAGTTCCGCTTCGCCCTGGGAGCAGTACTTC
TRBV6-1	TRBJ2-7	TRBD2	few	CASSVVSGRDYEQYF	TGTGCCAGCAGTGTAGTTAGCGGGAGAGACTACGAGCAGTACTTC
TRBV7-2	TRBJ2-5	-	-	CASSLGYQETQYF	TGTGCCAGCAGCTTAGGGTACCAAGAGACCCAGTACTTC
TRBV28	TRBJ1-4	-	few	CASSSKEKLFF	TGTGCCAGCAGCTCGAAGGAAAAACTGTTTTTT
TRBV7-2	TRBJ2-3	TRBD2	-	CASSSTSGGITDTQYF	TGTGCCAGCAGTTCTACTAGCGGGGGGATCACAGATACGCAGTATTTT
TRBV6-4	TRBJ1-4	-	-	CASSGTAAREKLFF	TGTGCCAGCAGTGGCACGGCGGCTCGTGAAAAACTGTTTTTT
TRBV11-2	TRBJ2-1	-	-	CASSPILGEQFF	TGTGCCAGCAGTCCAATTCTCGGTGAGCAGTTCTTC
TRBV30	TRBJ1-2	-	-	CAWSVRGGGYTF	TGTGCCTGGAGTGTACGAGGCGGAGGCTACACCTTC
TRBV28	TRBJ1-3	-	-	CASSLLENTIYF	TGTGCCAGCAGTTTATTGGAAAACACCATATATTTT
TRBV5-1	TRBJ2-2	-	-	CASSLGQLGTGELFF	TGCGCCAGCAGCTTGGGGCAGTTGGGGACCGGGGAGCTGTTTTTT
TRBV7-2	TRBJ2-3	-	-	CASSPRPDSTDTQYF	TGTGCCAGCAGCCCGAGACCAGACAGCACAGATACGCAGTATTTT
TRBV7-2	TRBJ2-1	-	-	CASSSPALGEQFF	TGTGCCAGCAGCTCCCCGGCTTTAGGAGAGCAGTTCTTC
TRBV28	TRBJ2-7	TRBD1	-	CASKGASRGEQYF	TGTGCCAGCAAGGGGGCCTCAAGGGGAGAGCAGTACTTC
TRBV28	TRBJ1-6	-	-	CASSLRTTNPYNSPLHF	TGTGCCAGCAGTTTGAGGACGACCAACCCCTATAATTCACCCCTCCACTTT
TRBV21-1	TRBJ2-2	-	few	CASSKARRTGGRTGELFF	TGTGCCAGCAGCAAAGCGCGGCGGACAGGGGGTCGGACCGGGGAGCTGTTTTTT
TRBV11-2	TRBJ2-7	-	-	CASKLGGYEQYF	TGTGCCAGCAAGTTGGGCGGGTACGAGCAGTACTTC
TRBV6-5	TRBJ1-4	-	few	CASKPQELWEKLFF	TGTGCCAGCAAGCCCCAAGAGCTGTGGGAAAAACTGTTTTTT
TRBV5-1	TRBJ2-5	-	-	CASSLRGVETQYF	TGCGCCAGCAGCTTGAGAGGGGTCGAGACCCAGTACTTC
TRBV5-1	TRBJ2-1	-	-	CASSLGHNNEQFF	TGCGCCAGCAGCTTGGGACACAACAATGAGCAGTTCTTC
TRBV28	TRBJ1-3	-	-	CASTRSGVSSGNTIYF	TGTGCCAGCACTCGATCGGGTGTTTCCTCTGGAAACACCATATATTTT
TRBV5-5	TRBJ1-4	TRBD1	-	CASSLQGTADEKLFF	TGTGCCAGCAGCTTGCAGGGGACAGCGGATGAAAAACTGTTTTTT
TRBV9	TRBJ1-1	-	few	CASSVQGRTEAFF	TGTGCCAGCAGCGTTCAGGGTAGGACTGAAGCTTTCTTT
TRBV7-2	TRBJ2-2	-	-	CASSQLVVGELFF	TGTGCCAGCAGCCAACTAGTCGTCGGGGAGCTGTTTTTT
TRBV28	TRBJ2-3	TRBD1	-	CASRYWGDRGGTDTQYF	TGTGCCAGCAGATACTGGGGGGACAGGGGGGGCACAGATACGCAGTATTTT
TRBV2	TRBJ2-5	-	-	CASSAEDLQETQYF	TGTGCCAGCAGTGCGGAGGACTTGCAAGAGACCCAGTACTTC
TRBV7-3	TRBJ2-2	-	once	CASSPPDGELFF	TGTGCCAGCAGCCCCCCTGACGGGGAGCTGTTTTTT
TRBV5-6	TRBJ1-5	-	-	CASSLWGAGQNSNQPQHF	TGTGCCAGCAGCTTGTGGGGGGCCGGACAGAATAGCAATCAGCCCCAGCATTTT
TRBV2	TRBJ2-4	TRBD2	-	CASRRTSDFPGAKNIQYF	TGTGCCAGCAGGCGGACTAGCGACTTCCCTGGGGCCAAAAACATTCAGTACTTC
TRBV4-3	TRBJ2-2	-	once	CASSRVQGTGELFF	TGCGCCAGCAGCAGGGTCCAAGGCACCGGGGAGCTGTTTTTT
TRBV9	TRBJ1-2	-	once	CASSVGGASRGYTF	TGTGCCAGCAGCGTAGGGGGGGCATCGAGGGGCTACACCTTC
TRBV7-2	TRBJ2-3	-	-	CASSSTFRDTQYF	TGTGCCAGCAGCTCGACTTTCAGAGATACGCAGTATTTT
TRBV28	TRBJ1-1	-	-	CASSSDGTYTEAFF	TGTGCCAGCAGTTCGGACGGAACTTACACTGAAGCTTTCTTT